A selection of T cell receptor beta chains follows, all from one sample in a study of shared clonotypes between healthy human individuals. The data were produced by immunoSEQ multiplex PCR, yet TCRdb's version contains in-frame clones alone and is incomplete. The sample consists of around 1.5 million clones, 95% to 99% of them appearing once. The sequencing input was naive CD4+ T cells sorted from blood. The receptors originated from a man aged 30 to 39 in good health. Both conserved end residues are part of each CDR3. The order of the fields is V gene, J gene, CDR3 protein.

TRBV7-3,TRBJ1-2,CASSPSPTAGYTF
TRBV5-1,TRBJ2-2,CASSAGGSGLTNTGELFF
TRBV2,TRBJ2-2,CASSEILPGRANTGELFF
TRBV10-1,TRBJ1-5,CASSPDRPNSPQHF
TRBV7-3,TRBJ2-3,CASSADLTDTQYF
TRBV10-3,TRBJ1-1,CAISESGAEAFF
TRBV5-1,TRBJ1-2,CASRQDSREYGYTF
TRBV19,TRBJ2-2,CASSMTSVYTGELFF
TRBV15,TRBJ2-7,CATSGTGDAKAVPYEQYF
TRBV5-1,TRBJ2-1,CASSPESPGQGTEQFF
TRBV9,TRBJ2-7,CASSVAIDRAYEQYF
TRBV19,TRBJ1-3,CASSTPLGRAQTGNTIYF
TRBV7-6,TRBJ2-3,CASSLGAGEADTQYF
TRBV5-1,TRBJ2-7,CASSLDGYEQYF
TRBV9,TRBJ1-1,CASRDRVRDTEAFF
TRBV5-1,TRBJ1-2,CASSPSIGGRLAPNYGYTF